This T cell receptor (beta chain) was sequenced in a study of blood T cells in healthy people across ages. Germline V gene sequence: CDR1 SGHAT, CDR2 FQNNGV. V was shortened by 5 bases and J by 3 bases, with 17 bases between the two germline ends. The CDR3 spans 15 residues. The table lists this clonotype with a few counts. The authors ran a second PCR of about 7 to 12 cycles using a sample-barcoded 5' primer and a J-beta primer mix. TCRdb re-called the 5' RACE reads with MiXCR, one entry per CDR3 protein. The table lists 1.5 million to 2 million distinct CDR3 sequences, about 31% of them singletons. Sequenced: blood. The clonotype was recovered from a woman aged 25 to 39 in good health. The rearrangement joins TRBV11-2 to TRBJ2-7; D remains ambiguous. CDR3 in amino acids: CASSRDTRIFYEQYF. The CDR3 coding sequence is TGTGCCAGCAGCCGAGACACACGAATATTCTACGAGCAGTACTTC.